One sample yielded the 17 T cell receptor beta chains listed below, sequenced in a study of T cell repertoires in aging, cancer and after chemotherapy. The template was genomic DNA from peripheral blood, not RNA. A mixed TRB-A/B primer pool amplified rearranged TRB by multiplex touch-down PCR. TCRdb recomputed calls from the multiplex PCR reads with MiXCR, one row per CDR3 protein. The repertoire holds nearly 2,500 distinct CDR3 sequences, with approximately 28% as singletons. Sequencing input: blood. Receptors were obtained from a human donor in good health.

A word on this clonotype: With a much larger clone just one base away, this may be a read error. The V and J genes are TRBV5-6 and TRBJ2-1, with a tentative D call TRBD2 (6 bases). CDR3 length: 11 residues. The V end lost 4 bases, the J end lost 14 bases, and 13 bases lay between the germline ends. Germline V gene data show CDR1 as SGHDT and CDR2 as YYEEEE. The DNA of the CDR3 is TGTGCCAGCAGCCTCCAGGGCGGGAAGTTCTTC. It yields the protein CASSLQGGKFF.

This clonotype was detected only a few times. The rearrangement links TRBV9 to TRBJ2-1; a weak D match, TRBD2 (7 bases). V gave up 2 bases and J gave up 7 bases, with 16 bases separating them. CDR3 length equals 15 residues. Germline CDR1 and CDR2: SGDLS and YYNGEE. The CDR3 protein is CASSVGGAVRNEQFF. CDR3 coding DNA: TGTGCCAGCAGCGTGGGGGGGGCAGTGAGGAATGAGCAGTTCTTC.

This clonotype is medium-sized (0.01 to 0.1%) by share. DNA of the CDR3: TGTGCCAGTACCTACGGGACAACCTACAATGAGCAGTTCTTC. This sequence encodes CASTYGTTYNEQFF. The V gene is TRBV19, the J gene TRBJ2-1, with D perhaps matching TRBD1 (6 bases). Trimming took 7 bases from V and 2 from J, leaving 12 bases between them. The length of the CDR3 is 14 residues. The germline CDR1 and CDR2 sequences are LNHDA and SQIVND (reference sequence).

By share, this clonotype counts as medium-sized. The genes are TRBV20-1 and TRBJ2-3; D remains ambiguous. The CDR3 spans 15 residues. Germline assignment: CDR1 DFQATT and CDR2 SNEGSKA (reference sequence). The germline V and J ends were trimmed by 0 bases and 2 bases, with 12 bases remaining between them. The CDR3 DNA follows: TGCAGTGCTAGAGATTTGGACCGTTCCACAGATACGCAGTATTTT. Protein: CSARDLDRSTDTQYF.

This clonotype was seen a single time. This sequence may be a read error, since a much larger clone differs from it by one base. The V call is TRBV12-5, the J call TRBJ2-1; a possible D gene is TRBD2 (6 bases). Germline lookup yields CDR1 LGHNT and CDR2 FRNRAP. The CDR3 totals 11 residues. V gave up 4 bases and J gave up 10 bases, with 8 bases separating them. The CDR3 spells CASGSGEEQFF. In DNA, the CDR3 is TGTGCTAGTGGTTCGGGAGAGGAGCAGTTCTTC.

This chain uses TRBV7-6 with TRBJ2-3; the match to TRBD2 covers 8 bases. The germline V gene has CDR1 SGHVS and CDR2 FNYEAQ. The CDR3 extends over 13 amino acids. V gave up 5 bases and J gave up 11 bases; unmatched junction bases: 9. DNA for the CDR3: TGTGCCAGCAGCCCGCAGGCGGGGGGAATGCAGTATTTT. Amino acid sequence: CASSPQAGGMQYF. Supplemented by reference TRBV7-6 and TRBJ2-3, the full variable domain reads GAGVSQSPRYKVTKRGQDVALRCDPISGHVSLYWYRQALGQGPEFLTYFNYEAQQDKSGLPNDRFSAERPEGSISTLTIQRTEQRDSAMYRCASSPQAGGMQYFGPGTRLTVL.

The rearrangement uses TRBV20-1 and TRBJ1-2; a possible D gene is TRBD1 (5 bases). The germline V gene has CDR1 DFQATT and CDR2 SNEGSKA (reference sequence). The CDR3 loop spans 15 amino acids. Trimming took 3 bases from V and 4 from J, leaving 18 bases between them. This CDR3 is CSARGVVRRSYGYTF. CDR3 DNA sequence: TGCAGTGCTAGGGGGGTGGTGAGGAGGTCCTATGGCTACACCTTC.

This clonotype has only one observation. The V and J genes are TRBV6-5 and TRBJ2-4; possibly TRBD1 or TRBD2 for D (6 bases each). V shed 6 bases and J shed 1 base, with 28 bases lying between them. The germline V gene has CDR1 MNHEY and CDR2 SVGAGI. CDR3 size: 20 residues. Here the CDR3 reads CASSRPLGGHEEVAKNIQYF. CDR3 DNA: TGTGCCAGCAGCCGACCTCTCGGGGGACACGAGGAGGTGGCCAAAAACATTCAGTACTTC.

J is TRBJ1-2 and V is TRBV18, with 7 positions matching TRBD1. The CDR3 has 19 amino acids. Germline CDR1 is KGHSH and CDR2 is LQKENI. After removal of 4 bases from V and 0 bases from J, the junction contained 17 bases not matched to a gene. CDR3 DNA sequence: TGTGCCAGCTCACTTGAAGGGGGCTTACTCAAGGGGTCTAACTATGGCTACACCTTC. Translating gives CASSLEGGLLKGSNYGYTF.

Concerning this clonotype itself: Just one base apart from a much larger clone, this may be a read error. The V gene is TRBV19, the J gene TRBJ1-5, with D perhaps TRBD1 (5 bases). The V and J ends lost 3 bases and 7 bases respectively, with 13 bases between them. The length of the CDR3 is 14 residues. Germline assignment: CDR1 LNHDA and CDR2 SQIVND (reference sequence). CDR3 amino acids: CASSMDLTVQPQHF. The CDR3 DNA sequence: TGTGCCAGTAGTATGGATTTGACAGTCCAGCCCCAGCATTTT.

Within the sample, this clonotype is medium-sized. The genes are TRBV29-1 and TRBJ2-7; 7 bases are shared with TRBD2. The CDR3 loop spans 14 amino acids. The V gene's germline CDR1 is SQVTM and CDR2 ANQGSEA. J gave up 4 bases and V 4 bases, and 10 bases lay outside the gene matches. CDR3 in amino acids: CSVVFGRAQYEQYF. In DNA form, the CDR3 reads TGCAGCGTTGTGTTTGGGAGGGCCCAGTACGAGCAGTACTTC.

The chain recombines TRBV5-4 with TRBJ2-1, with TRBD2 identical over 13 bases. CDR3 length equals 18 residues. After removal of 2 bases from V and 2 bases from J, the junction contained 7 bases not matched to a gene. CDR1 is SGHNT and CDR2 is YYREEE in the germline V gene (reference sequence). CDR3 sequence reads: CASSFTSGGAGAYNEQFF. The DNA for the CDR3 is TGTGCCAGCAGCTTTACTAGCGGGGGGGCTGGGGCCTACAATGAGCAGTTCTTC.

This clonotype is medium-sized within its sample. The chain employs TRBV6-1 and TRBJ1-1; D not certain. CDR3 length: 13 residues. The V end was cut by 6 bases, the J end by 1 base, with 9 bases between. The germline V gene has CDR1 MNHNS and CDR2 SASEGT. CDR3 in amino acids: CASREKENTEAFF. The CDR3 DNA sequence: TGTGCCAGCAGAGAGAAAGAGAACACTGAAGCTTTCTTT.

This clonotype is categorized as medium-sized. The V and J genes are TRBV4-3 and TRBJ2-6, with D tentatively TRBD2 (5 bases). Per the germline V gene, CDR1 is LGHNA and CDR2 is YSLEER. Trimming removed 0 bases from V and 0 bases from J, with 12 bases in between. The length of the CDR3 is 18 residues. The CDR3 protein is CASSQDFLGASGANVLTF. CDR3 coding DNA: TGCGCCAGCAGCCAAGATTTTTTGGGAGCCTCTGGGGCCAACGTCCTGACTTTC.

The chain's CDR3 is CAGSGEENTEAFF. In DNA form, the CDR3 reads TGTGCCGGCTCGGGGGAGGAGAACACTGAAGCTTTCTTT. V usage is TRBV2 and J usage is TRBJ1-1, with a weak D call TRBD1 (5 bases). The germline V gene encodes CDR1 SNHLY and CDR2 FYNNEI. This CDR3 has 13 amino acids. V lost 11 bases, J lost 1 base, and 14 bases lay in between.

This clonotype was seen a single time. A read error may be the cause here, since a much bigger clone is one base away. The chain carries TRBV7-9 and TRBJ1-2; the D gene is possibly TRBD1 (6 bases). V lost 5 bases to trimming and J lost 3 bases, with 16 bases between them. This CDR3 has 15 amino acids. Looked up from germline, CDR1 is SEHNR and CDR2 is FQNEAQ (reference sequence). As DNA, the CDR3 is TGTGCCAGCAGCCGGGGGGACAAAGCTCACTATGGCTACACCTTC. Translation: CASSRGDKAHYGYTF.

This clonotype is deemed medium-sized (0.01 to 0.1%). The V and J genes are TRBV6-6 and TRBJ2-3; the match to TRBD2 covers 11 bases. The germline gives CDR1 MNHNY, CDR2 SVGAGI (reference sequence). Trimming cost V 0 bases and J 7 bases; bases outside gene matches: 9. CDR3 length: 17 amino acids. The CDR3 is CASSYSSASGGRNTQYF. The CDR3 DNA reads as TGTGCCAGCAGTTACTCGAGCGCTAGCGGGGGGCGGAATACGCAGTATTTT.